This is a list of T cell receptor beta chains from one sample in a study of blood T cell repertoires in COVID-19. Libraries were prepared by immunoSEQ multiplex PCR; TCRdb keeps only in-frame clonotypes and omits some of them. This sample has around 84,000 clones; about 80% occur once, and the top ten carry more than 10%. Input material: peripheral blood. The receptor source for this set is a woman between 40 and 50 years old with active or convalescent COVID-19. Both conserved end residues are part of each CDR3. Fields, in order: clone size, V gene, D gene, J gene, CDR3 protein, CDR3 DNA. The D gene is left open where the match is weak. Size is stated for part of the rows, as once, few or many counts, or as a class when the clone is expanded.

>NA|TRBV28|NA|TRBJ1-1
CASSPLDKRNTEAFF
TGTGCCAGCAGTCCCTTGGACAAAAGGAACACTGAAGCTTTCTTT
>NA|TRBV28|NA|TRBJ1-1
CASTSPLGARGTEAFF
TGTGCCAGCACCTCTCCCCTTGGGGCGAGGGGGACTGAAGCTTTCTTT
>NA|TRBV7-6|TRBD2|TRBJ2-3
CASSLGSGGTDTQYF
TGTGCCAGCAGCTTAGGTAGCGGGGGCACAGATACGCAGTATTTT
>NA|TRBV11-3|TRBD2|TRBJ2-3
CASSLEGTSGRDTQYF
TGTGCCAGCAGCTTAGAAGGGACTAGCGGTAGAGATACGCAGTATTTT
>NA|TRBV5-4|TRBD1|TRBJ2-5
CASSLASRGRRETQYF
TGTGCCAGCAGCTTAGCTTCCAGGGGGCGAAGAGAGACCCAGTACTTC
>NA|TRBV2|NA|TRBJ2-1
CASSGPSYNEQFF
TGTGCCAGCTCAGGGCCATCGTACAATGAGCAGTTCTTC
>NA|TRBV14|TRBD1|TRBJ1-1
CASSQEFRDRENTEAFF
TGTGCCAGCAGCCAAGAATTCCGGGACAGGGAGAACACTGAAGCTTTCTTT
>NA|TRBV7-2|TRBD1|TRBJ2-7
CASSKSSGTGEYEQYF
TGTGCCAGCAGCAAAAGTTCCGGGACAGGGGAATACGAGCAGTACTTC
>once|TRBV24-1|NA|TRBJ2-1
CATSATGLQHNEQFF
TGTGCCACCAGTGCTACGGGACTTCAACACAATGAGCAGTTCTTC
>NA|TRBV6-6|NA|TRBJ1-1
CASSYAEKNTEAFF
TGTGCCAGCAGTTACGCCGAGAAGAACACTGAAGCTTTCTTT
>NA|TRBV6-2/TRBV6-3|TRBD1|TRBJ1-2
CASSPTGFGRGYTF
TGTGCCAGCAGCCCGACAGGGTTCGGACGTGGCTACACCTTC
>NA|TRBV29-1|TRBD2|TRBJ2-1
CSVAWRGKTSGIINEQFF
TGCAGCGTCGCCTGGAGGGGTAAAACTAGCGGGATAATCAATGAGCAGTTCTTC
>NA|TRBV27|NA|TRBJ2-3
CASSSAYRQVIDTQYF
TGTGCCAGCAGTTCCGCTTATAGACAGGTAATAGATACGCAGTATTTT
>NA|TRBV5-1|TRBD1|TRBJ2-2
CASSMGQGEGELFF
TGCGCCAGCAGCATGGGACAGGGTGAGGGGGAGCTGTTTTTT
>NA|TRBV10-3|TRBD2|TRBJ2-7
CAIRAGGPGEQYF
TGTGCCATCAGAGCGGGAGGGCCGGGCGAGCAGTACTTC
>NA|TRBV14|NA|TRBJ1-1
CASSPPARGAAFF
TGTGCCAGCAGCCCCCCTGCACGAGGCGCCGCTTTCTTT
>NA|TRBV19|NA|TRBJ1-6
CASTQEAISSYNSPLHF
TGTGCCAGTACCCAGGAGGCCATAAGCTCCTATAATTCACCCCTCCACTTT
>NA|TRBV4-3|NA|TRBJ1-4
CASSQEGSLGAEKLFF
TGCGCCAGCAGCCAAGAAGGGTCCTTAGGGGCGGAAAAACTGTTTTTT
>NA|TRBV24-1|NA|TRBJ1-6
CATSPRHNSPLHF
TGTGCCACCAGTCCCAGGCATAATTCACCCCTCCACTTT
>NA|TRBV11-2|NA|TRBJ2-4
CASSPMRVAKNIQYF
TGTGCCAGCAGCCCCATGAGGGTAGCCAAAAACATTCAGTACTTC